This T cell receptor (beta chain) comes out of a study of T cell responses to AZD1222 COVID-19 vaccine. Overall study results and limits: Every sample of the repertoires postdated the peak T cell response. It should be noted that donors were predominantly white British and more often female, and clonal diversity was possibly underestimated. The study identified only five to seven AZD1222 recipients as seropositive at baseline.

As for this clone: What it binds is unknown.

Sequenced by immunoSEQ multiplex PCR; TCRdb stores in-frame clones only, minus some. The data show some 130,000 clones, just over 85% seen once. Losses at the gene ends were 3 bases for V and 4 bases for J; bases not matched to a gene: 5. Per germline, CDR1 LGHDT and CDR2 YNNKEL (reference sequence). The CDR3 length is 14 residues. The V call is TRBV3-1 (or the pseudogene TRBV3-2), the J call TRBJ1-2; 7 nucleotides match TRBD1. The sequenced sample was peripheral blood, obtained on day 0 of AZD1222 vaccination. The TCR comes from an adult in good health. CDR3 DNA sequence: TGTGCCAGCAGCCATGGGACAGTCACCTATGGCTACACCTTC. Its translation: CASSHGTVTYGYTF.